This TCR beta chain was profiled in a study of response to subunit inactivated influenza vaccine. TCRdb independently ran MiXCR on the RT-PCR reads; one entry per CDR3 protein. The table includes a few hundred thousand distinct CDR3 sequences, about a tenth detected once. Trimming removed 0 bases at V and 0 bases at J, with 8 bases between. CDR1 and CDR2 from the germline V gene are MGHRA and YSYEKL. CDR3 length equals 15 residues. This clonotype was picked up a small number of times. The TCR originated in a man aged 50-59 years who received an inactivated influenza vaccine. The sequencing here drew on PBMCs from blood, taken more than 35 days after vaccination. The gene calls are TRBV4-1 and TRBJ1-2; the D is unclear. The CDR3 sequence: CASSQEQLSNYGYTF. The DNA for the CDR3 is TGCGCCAGCAGCCAAGAGCAGCTTTCTAACTATGGCTACACCTTC.